These 14 T cell receptor beta chains originate from one sample sequenced in a study of vaccination and CD4 T cells after COVID-19 (dated by TCRdb to between 2020 and 2023). These receptors have no known antigen. The treatment or condition label, read with the paper, signifies: approximately 9-day PBMC culture with coronavirus spike peptide pools or control peptides (ViraFEST assay). The protocol used for the library was PCR. Sequencer: Illumina iSeq 100. DNA from cultured CD4+ T cells was subjected to TCR sequencing with the Oncomine TCR Beta short-read assay at the Johns Hopkins FTIC core. TCRdb's own reprocessing of the public reads used fastp at Q25 and MiXCR and kept productive beta chains. One record per CDR3 amino acid sequence lists the most common genes and DNA. Across this sample there are about 3,000 distinct CDR3 sequences, with around 35% seen only once. Over 35% of the sample is taken by the ten largest.

The sequencing sample was made of CD4+ T cells from blood, cultured in vitro. These receptors originate from a human donor who had recovered from COVID-19.

The CDR3 DNA sequence: TGTGCCAGCGCGACCGGGCCAAATCAGCCCCAGCATTTT. Amino acids: CASATGPNQPQHF. V and J are TRBV2 and TRBJ1-5; unclear D gene. The CDR3 is made up of 13 amino acids. The germline V gene has CDR1 SNHLY and CDR2 FYNNEI. Deletions cut 8 bases from V and 4 bases from J, with 12 bases between.

The CDR3: CASSLRADRGGYGYTF. The CDR3 nucleotides read TGCGCCAGCAGCTTGAGGGCCGACAGGGGAGGCTATGGCTACACCTTC. The chain has TRBV5-1 and TRBJ1-2; 8 bases map to TRBD1. The CDR3 runs 16 residues. CDR1 and CDR2 from the germline V gene are SGHRS and YFSETQ. J was trimmed by 4 bases and V by 1 base; bases with no gene match: 9.

The rearrangement links TRBV19 to TRBJ1-5; D uncertain. The germline gives CDR1 LNHDA, CDR2 SQIVND (reference sequence). Trimming pared 7 bases from V and 4 bases from J, leaving 17 bases between. The CDR3 spans 15 residues. Here the CDR3 DNA reads TGTGCCAGTACTCACCCCGGGCCCGGGAATCAGCCCCAGCATTTT. It codes for CASTHPGPGNQPQHF.

The chain couples TRBV4-1 to TRBJ2-3; no reliable D call. CDR1 and CDR2 from the germline V gene are MGHRA and YSYEKL. This CDR3 region has 15 residues. With 3 bases removed from V and 0 bases from J, the gap between germline ends came to 10 bases. The CDR3 here is CASSHDGLSTDTQYF. CDR3 DNA: TGCGCCAGCAGCCATGACGGTCTGAGCACAGATACGCAGTATTTT.

This clonotype has more than one count but fewer than ten. V and J are TRBV5-1 and TRBJ2-2; TRBD1 matches 11 bases. V shed 0 bases and J 6 bases; nucleotides not matched to a gene: 7. Per germline, CDR1 SGHRS and CDR2 YFSETQ. This CDR3 contains 17 residues. The CDR3 coding sequence is TGCGCCAGCAGCTTGGACCCCCCGGGACAGGGGGCCGGGGAGCTGTTTTTT. As protein: CASSLDPPGQGAGELFF.

The chain couples TRBV20-1 to TRBJ2-7; 8 bases line up with TRBD1. This CDR3 contains 12 residues. The germline CDR1 and CDR2 sequences are DFQATT and SNEGSKA (reference sequence). The trim removed 5 bases at V and 4 bases at J, leaving 4 bases unmatched. The chain's CDR3 is CSAPRQGYEQYF. The DNA for the CDR3 is TGCAGTGCTCCTCGACAGGGGTACGAGCAGTACTTC.

By sample share, this clonotype is medium-sized. V usage is TRBV19 and J usage is TRBJ1-5; D gene unclear. The CDR3 extends over 17 amino acids. From germline, CDR1 is LNHDA and CDR2 SQIVND (reference sequence). V lost 7 bases and J 1 base, leaving 20 bases between the germline ends. In DNA, the CDR3 is TGTGCCAGTACCCTTGGGGTTTACGCTTCAAGCAATCAGCCCCAGCATTTT. Translating gives CASTLGVYASSNQPQHF.

The rearrangement uses TRBV11-3 and TRBJ2-2, with 7 nucleotides matching TRBD2. V lost 2 bases to trimming and J lost 4 bases; unmatched junction nucleotides: 4. The CDR3 is 15 amino acids. Germline V gives CDR1 SGHNT, CDR2 YENEEA. CDR3: CASSLQTGGTGELFF. CDR3 nucleotide sequence: TGTGCCAGCAGCTTACAAACGGGAGGCACCGGGGAGCTGTTTTTT.

This clonotype appeared a few times. The chain employs TRBV2 and TRBJ2-7; maybe TRBD1 (6 bases). Germline CDR1 SNHLY, CDR2 FYNNEI. The CDR3 extends over 14 amino acids. Trimming left V 5 bases short and J 3 bases short, with 14 bases between. The DNA of the CDR3 is TGTGCCAGCAGTCCGGGACAACGACGCTACGAGCAGTACTTC. Translation gives CASSPGQRRYEQYF.

This clonotype has a single count. The chain uses TRBV5-1 and TRBJ2-7; 9 nucleotides line up with TRBD1. Trimming at V came to 0 bases and at J to 5 bases, leaving 3 bases not matched to a gene. CDR1 is SGHRS and CDR2 is YFSETQ in the germline V gene. There are 14 residues in the CDR3. As DNA, the CDR3 is TGCGCCAGCAGCTTGGGACAGGGGGTCCACGAGCAGTACTTC. This translates into CASSLGQGVHEQYF.

This clonotype appeared a few times. The rearrangement uses TRBV12-3 or TRBV12-4 and TRBJ1-1; D is uncertain. This CDR3 has 14 residues. Trimming shortened V by 5 bases and J by 1 base, and 11 bases separated the two germline ends. CDR3: CASSPYGRNTEAFF. The DNA of the CDR3 is TGTGCCAGCAGTCCCTACGGTAGGAACACTGAAGCTTTCTTT.

The gene calls are TRBV29-1 and TRBJ2-5; 7 nucleotides agree with TRBD2. V was clipped by 3 bases and J by 7 bases; unmatched bases: 2. CDR1 SQVTM and CDR2 ANQGSEA come from the germline V gene. The CDR3 extends over 11 amino acids. Here the CDR3 DNA reads TGCAGCGTTGATGGGGGGGGGACCCAGTACTTC. Its translation: CSVDGGGTQYF. Drawing the rest from reference TRBV29-1 and TRBJ2-5, the complete variable domain is SAVISQKPSRDICQRGTSLTIQCQVDSQVTMMFWYRQQPGQSLTLIATANQGSEATYESGFVIDKFPISRPNLTFSTLTVSNMSPEDSSIYLCSVDGGGTQYFGPGTRLLVL.

This clonotype came up a few times. The chain couples TRBV18 to TRBJ2-7, with 7 bases identical to TRBD2. The J segment lost 2 bases and the V segment lost 3 bases, leaving 4 bases of the junction unmatched. The CDR3 length is 14 residues. CDR1 is KGHSH, CDR2 LQKENI, per germline. The CDR3 protein is CASSPPGLPYEQYF. CDR3 coding DNA: TGTGCCAGCTCACCCCCGGGACTACCCTACGAGCAGTACTTC.

This clonotype was detected once. The chain uses TRBV19 and TRBJ2-5, with TRBD1 as a possible D gene (6 bases). Trimming removed 1 base from V and 4 bases from J, with 10 bases in between. Germline V CDR1 and CDR2: LNHDA, SQIVND (reference sequence). This CDR3 has 14 residues. In DNA form, the CDR3 reads TGTGCCAGTAGTATAGCTGCAGGGGCAGAGACCCAGTACTTC. It translates to CASSIAAGAETQYF.